The entry that follows covers one T cell receptor (beta chain) sequence. This clonotype was seen just once. There is no known antigen for this receptor. No much larger clone exists at a distance of one base, and base qualities are not known. A single read makes a weak case. The sample's treatment or condition, from its label and the paper: live attenuated yellow fever vaccine strain. PBMCs were isolated from peripheral blood using a standard Ficoll-Paque protocol. Dynabeads CD4 and CD8 positive selection kits were used to isolate the CD4 and CD8 T-cell fractions. RNA was extracted with TriZol from bulk PBMCs, CD4 and CD8 fractions, and dextramer-positive and dextramer-negative fractions. TCRdb lists the instrument as Illumina NovaSeq 6000. TCR cDNA was synthesized by 5'RACE template switching, through which a universal primer site and unique molecular identifiers were introduced. Priming of cDNA synthesis was performed from both the TCR alpha and TCR beta constant segments. Library amplification used two PCR steps, and the second PCR step added sample barcodes and sequencing adapters. Sequencing of the libraries was done on either Illumina HiSeq 2500 (2x100 bp) or NovaSeq (2x150 bp). The original methods were these. MIGEC was used to demultiplex reads and collapse the reads into UMI consensus sequences, and MiXCR was used for V(D)J alignment. Vaccine-responding clonotypes were defined with edgeR using replicate PBMC samples, requiring FDR below 0.01 and a log2 fold change above 5 up to day 15. CD4 or CD8 identity was assigned to each bulk clonotype according to whether the clonotype was present at higher abundance in the sequenced CD4 repertoire or the sequenced CD8 repertoire. TCRdb reworked the public reads: Q25 trimming with fastp, MiXCR clone assembly, productive beta chains retained. Rows matching on CDR3 protein sequence are summarized as one entry with the most common DNA and genes. These V and J calls rely on TCRdb rather than the paper's analysis. Here the sample has 170,000 or so distinct CDR3 sequences; approximately 9.7% occur a single time. Of the sample, roughly 40% is held by the ten largest clones.

This entry is derived from a study of T cells after yellow fever vaccination (dated by TCRdb to the late 2010s). Regarding the study in general: Libraries from fractions with low cell numbers were prepared with the SMART-Seq v4 Ultra Low Input RNA kit. Blood was collected at multiple timepoints before and after primary and secondary immunization, and bulk PBMC replicates and cell subsets were isolated. To follow T-cell clones before and after primary and booster YFV17D yellow fever vaccination, bulk TCR alpha and beta repertoires were sequenced over time. The cohort comprised two healthy male donors, one aged 18 to 30 and one aged 30 to 39 years.

V is trimmed back by 6 bases and J by 10 bases, and the junction contains 5 bases that no gene match accounts for. The CDR3, from cysteine to phenylalanine, totals 13 residues. Of the read, only the CDR3 DNA is kept; its 39 bases are in frame from base 1. CDR1 SGHDT and CDR2 YYEEEE were looked up in the germline V gene. Beyond this particular receptor, the publication reports: The study included only two donors, which limits how far the findings can be generalized. A small share of clonotypes was detected in both CD4 and CD8 compartments, with the overlap likely arising from convergent recombination. Computational filtering was required because FACS-sorted repertoires could contain abundant contaminating clonotypes from the bulk population. Compared with the primary T-cell response, the secondary T-cell response was weaker but faster, peaking on day 5 rather than day 15. Most clones expanded after primary vaccination were re-detected after the booster (approximately 95% of CD4 and approximately 88% of CD8), suggesting broad memory maintenance.

This sample comprised CD8+ T cells sorted from PBMCs, obtained 45 days after the yellow fever booster vaccination. This sequence was found in a man younger than 30 who received the YFV17D yellow fever vaccine. The rearranged segments are TRBV5-6 and TRBJ1-6; 9 nucleotides in the junction match TRBD1. CDR3 sequence: CASTGTGLSPLHF. The DNA reads as follows: TGTGCCAGCACCGGGACAGGGCTCTCACCCCTCCACTTT.